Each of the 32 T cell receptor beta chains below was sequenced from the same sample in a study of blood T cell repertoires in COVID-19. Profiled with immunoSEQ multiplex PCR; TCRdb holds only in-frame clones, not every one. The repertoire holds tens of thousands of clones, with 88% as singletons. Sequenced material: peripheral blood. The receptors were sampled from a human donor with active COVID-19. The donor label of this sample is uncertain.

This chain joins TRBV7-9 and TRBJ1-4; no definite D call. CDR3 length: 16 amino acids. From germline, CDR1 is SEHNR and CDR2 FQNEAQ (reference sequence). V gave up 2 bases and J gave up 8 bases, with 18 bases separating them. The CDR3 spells CASSLPPGRGSEKLFF. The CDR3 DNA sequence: TGTGCCAGCAGCTTACCTCCGGGCCGAGGGAGCGAAAAACTGTTTTTT. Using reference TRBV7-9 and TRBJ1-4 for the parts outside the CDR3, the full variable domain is DTGVSQNPRHKITKRGQNVTFRCDPISEHNRLYWYRQTLGQGPEFLTYFQNEAQLEKSRLLSDRFSAERPKGSFSTLEIQRTEQGDSAMYLCASSLPPGRGSEKLFFGSGTQLSVL.

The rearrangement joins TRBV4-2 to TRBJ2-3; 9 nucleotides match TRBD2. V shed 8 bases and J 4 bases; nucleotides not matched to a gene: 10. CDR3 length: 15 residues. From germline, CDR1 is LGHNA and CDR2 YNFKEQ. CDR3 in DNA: TGTGCCAGCGCTCGTAGCGGGGGTTTATCAGATACGCAGTATTTT. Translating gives CASARSGGLSDTQYF.

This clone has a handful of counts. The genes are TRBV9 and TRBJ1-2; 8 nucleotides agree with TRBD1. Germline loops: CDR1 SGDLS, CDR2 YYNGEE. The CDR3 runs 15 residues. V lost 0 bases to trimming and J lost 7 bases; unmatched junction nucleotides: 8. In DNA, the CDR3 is TGTGCCAGCAGCGTAGGGACAGGGAGGCCCAGTGGCTACACCTTC. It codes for CASSVGTGRPSGYTF. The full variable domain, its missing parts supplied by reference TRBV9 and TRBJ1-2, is DSGVTQTPKHLITATGQRVTLRCSPRSGDLSVYWYQQSLDQGLQFLIQYYNGEERAKGNILERFSAQQFPDLHSELNLSSLELGDSALYFCASSVGTGRPSGYTFGSGTRLTVV.

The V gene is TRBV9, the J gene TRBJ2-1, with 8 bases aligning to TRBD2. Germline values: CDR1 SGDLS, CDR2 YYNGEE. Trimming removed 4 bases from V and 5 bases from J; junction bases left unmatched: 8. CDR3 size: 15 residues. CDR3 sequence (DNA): TGTGCCAGCAGCTCAGGGACTAGTGCCCACAATGAGCAGTTCTTC. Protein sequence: CASSSGTSAHNEQFF.

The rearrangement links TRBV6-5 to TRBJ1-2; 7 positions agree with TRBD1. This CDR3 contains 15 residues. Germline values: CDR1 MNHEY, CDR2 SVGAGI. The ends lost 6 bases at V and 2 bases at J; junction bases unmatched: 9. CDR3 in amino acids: CASSKYQTGNYGYTF. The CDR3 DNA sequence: TGTGCCAGCAGCAAATATCAGACAGGGAACTATGGCTACACCTTC.

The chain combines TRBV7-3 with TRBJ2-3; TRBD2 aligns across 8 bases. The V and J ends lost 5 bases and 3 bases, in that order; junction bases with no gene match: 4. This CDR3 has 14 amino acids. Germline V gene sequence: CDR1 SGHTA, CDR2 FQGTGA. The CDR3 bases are TGTGCCAGCAGCCGAGCGGGAGAGACAGATACGCAGTATTTT. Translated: CASSRAGETDTQYF. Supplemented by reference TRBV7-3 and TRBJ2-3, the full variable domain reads GAGVSQTPSNKVTEKGKYVELRCDPISGHTALYWYRQSLGQGPEFLIYFQGTGAADDSGLPNDRFFAVRPEGSVSTLKIQRTERGDSAVYLCASSRAGETDTQYFGPGTRLTVL.

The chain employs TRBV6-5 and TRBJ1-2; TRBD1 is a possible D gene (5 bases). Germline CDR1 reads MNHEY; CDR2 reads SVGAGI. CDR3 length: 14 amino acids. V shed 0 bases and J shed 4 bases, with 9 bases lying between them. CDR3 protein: CASSYSLGGYGYTF. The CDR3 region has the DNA TGTGCCAGCAGTTACTCACTGGGGGGCTATGGCTACACCTTC.

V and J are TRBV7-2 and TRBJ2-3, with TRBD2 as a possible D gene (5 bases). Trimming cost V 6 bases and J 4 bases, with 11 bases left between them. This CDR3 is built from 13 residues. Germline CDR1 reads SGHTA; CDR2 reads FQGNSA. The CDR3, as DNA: TGTGCCAGCAGACCCGGGGTCGCAGATACGCAGTATTTT. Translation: CASRPGVADTQYF.

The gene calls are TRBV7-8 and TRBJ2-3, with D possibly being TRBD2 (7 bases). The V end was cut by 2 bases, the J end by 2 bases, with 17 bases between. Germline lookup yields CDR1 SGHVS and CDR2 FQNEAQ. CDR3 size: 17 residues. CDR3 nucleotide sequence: TGTGCCAGCAGCTTAATGGTGGGGGGGCGTGACACAGATACGCAGTATTTT. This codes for CASSLMVGGRDTDTQYF.

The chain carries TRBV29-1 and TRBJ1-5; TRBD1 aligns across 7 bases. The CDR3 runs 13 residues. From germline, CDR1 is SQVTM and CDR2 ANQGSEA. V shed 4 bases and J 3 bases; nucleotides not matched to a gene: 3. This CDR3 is CSVGGQNNQPQHF. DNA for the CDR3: TGCAGCGTTGGGGGACAGAACAATCAGCCCCAGCATTTT. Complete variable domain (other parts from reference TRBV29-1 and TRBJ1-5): SAVISQKPSRDICQRGTSLTIQCQVDSQVTMMFWYRQQPGQSLTLIATANQGSEATYESGFVIDKFPISRPNLTFSTLTVSNMSPEDSSIYLCSVGGQNNQPQHFGDGTRLSIL.

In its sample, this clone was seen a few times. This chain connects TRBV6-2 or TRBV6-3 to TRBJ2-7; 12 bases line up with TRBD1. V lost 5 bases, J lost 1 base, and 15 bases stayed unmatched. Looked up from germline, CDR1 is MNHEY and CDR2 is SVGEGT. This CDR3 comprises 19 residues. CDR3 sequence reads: CASSTGTGGPTYRSYEQYF. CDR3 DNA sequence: TGTGCCAGCAGTACCGGGACAGGGGGCCCGACGTACCGATCCTACGAGCAGTACTTC.

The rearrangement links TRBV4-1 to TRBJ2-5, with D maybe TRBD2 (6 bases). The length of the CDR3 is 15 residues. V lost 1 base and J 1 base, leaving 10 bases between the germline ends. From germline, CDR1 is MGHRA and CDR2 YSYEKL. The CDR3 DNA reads TGCGCCAGCAGCCAAGCGGGGCGGGGCCAAGAGACCCAGTACTTC. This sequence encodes CASSQAGRGQETQYF.

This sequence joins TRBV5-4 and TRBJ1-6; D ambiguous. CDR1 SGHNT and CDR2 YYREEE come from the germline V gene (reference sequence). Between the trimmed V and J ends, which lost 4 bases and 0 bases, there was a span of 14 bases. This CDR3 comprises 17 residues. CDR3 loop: CASSGPTGSSYNSPLHF. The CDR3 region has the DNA TGTGCCAGCAGCGGCCCGACCGGGAGCTCCTATAATTCACCCCTCCACTTT.

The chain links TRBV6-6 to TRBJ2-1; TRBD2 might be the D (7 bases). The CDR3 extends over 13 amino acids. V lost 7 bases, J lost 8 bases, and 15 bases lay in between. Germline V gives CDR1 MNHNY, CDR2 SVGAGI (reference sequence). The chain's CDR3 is CASNLGGDYEQFF. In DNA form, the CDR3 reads TGTGCCAGCAACTTAGGGGGGGACTATGAGCAGTTCTTC.

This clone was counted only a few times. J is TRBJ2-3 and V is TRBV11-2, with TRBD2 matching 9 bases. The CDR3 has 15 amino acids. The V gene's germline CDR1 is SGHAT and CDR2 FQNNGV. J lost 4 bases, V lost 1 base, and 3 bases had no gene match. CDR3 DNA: TGTGCCAGCAGCTTAGCTAGCGGGGTCGCAGATACGCAGTATTTT. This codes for CASSLASGVADTQYF.

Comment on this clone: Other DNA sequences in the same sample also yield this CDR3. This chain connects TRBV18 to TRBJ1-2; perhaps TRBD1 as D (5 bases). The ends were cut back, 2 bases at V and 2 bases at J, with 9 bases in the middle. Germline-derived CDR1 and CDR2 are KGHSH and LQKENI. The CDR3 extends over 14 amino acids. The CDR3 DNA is TGTGCCAGCTCACCAACGACAGAGAACTATGGCTACACCTTC. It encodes CASSPTTENYGYTF. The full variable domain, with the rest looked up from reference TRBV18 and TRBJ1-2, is NAGVMQNPRHLVRRRGQEARLRCSPMKGHSHVYWYRQLPEEGLKFMVYLQKENIIDESGMPKERFSAEFPKEGPSILRIQQVVRGDSAAYFCASSPTTENYGYTFGSGTRLTVV.

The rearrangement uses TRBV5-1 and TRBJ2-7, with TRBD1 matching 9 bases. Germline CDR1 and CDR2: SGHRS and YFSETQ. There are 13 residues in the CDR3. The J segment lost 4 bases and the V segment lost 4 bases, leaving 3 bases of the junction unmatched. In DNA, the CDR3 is TGCGCCAGCAGCAGGGGGACAGGGTACGAGCAGTACTTC. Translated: CASSRGTGYEQYF.

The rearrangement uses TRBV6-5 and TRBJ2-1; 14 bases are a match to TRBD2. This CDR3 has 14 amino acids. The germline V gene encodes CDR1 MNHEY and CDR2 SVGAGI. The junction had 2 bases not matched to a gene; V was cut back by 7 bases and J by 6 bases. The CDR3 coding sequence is TGTGCCAGCATGGGACTAGCGGGGGCCAATGAGCAGTTCTTC. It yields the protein CASMGLAGANEQFF.

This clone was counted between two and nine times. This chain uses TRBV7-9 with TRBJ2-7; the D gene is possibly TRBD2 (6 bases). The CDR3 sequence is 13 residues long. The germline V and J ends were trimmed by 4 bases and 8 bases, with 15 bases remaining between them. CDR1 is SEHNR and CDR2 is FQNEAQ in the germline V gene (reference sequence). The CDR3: CASSSTRGFKQYF. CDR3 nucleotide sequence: TGTGCCAGCAGCTCGACTCGGGGGTTCAAGCAGTACTTC. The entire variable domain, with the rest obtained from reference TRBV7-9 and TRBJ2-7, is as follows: DTGVSQNPRHKITKRGQNVTFRCDPISEHNRLYWYRQTLGQGPEFLTYFQNEAQLEKSRLLSDRFSAERPKGSFSTLEIQRTEQGDSAMYLCASSSTRGFKQYFGPGTRLTVT.

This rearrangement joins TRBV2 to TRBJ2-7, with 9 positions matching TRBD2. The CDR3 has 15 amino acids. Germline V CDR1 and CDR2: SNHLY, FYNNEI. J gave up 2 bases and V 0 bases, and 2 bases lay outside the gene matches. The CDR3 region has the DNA TGTGCCAGCAGTGAAGCGCGCGGGGGGGCCTACGAGCAGTACTTC. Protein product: CASSEARGGAYEQYF.

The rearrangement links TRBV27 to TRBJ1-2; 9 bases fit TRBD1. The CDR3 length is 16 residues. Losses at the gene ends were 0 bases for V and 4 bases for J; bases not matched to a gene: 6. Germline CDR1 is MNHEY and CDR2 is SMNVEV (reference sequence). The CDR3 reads CASSLSGQGIPYGYTF. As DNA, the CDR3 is TGTGCCAGCAGTTTATCGGGACAGGGTATTCCCTATGGCTACACCTTC.

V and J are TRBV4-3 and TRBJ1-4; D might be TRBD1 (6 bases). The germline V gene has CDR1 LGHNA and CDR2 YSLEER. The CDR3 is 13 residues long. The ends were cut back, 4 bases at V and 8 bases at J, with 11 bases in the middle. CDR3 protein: CASSLQGGEKLFF. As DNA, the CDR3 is TGCGCCAGCAGCCTACAGGGTGGGGAAAAACTGTTTTTT.

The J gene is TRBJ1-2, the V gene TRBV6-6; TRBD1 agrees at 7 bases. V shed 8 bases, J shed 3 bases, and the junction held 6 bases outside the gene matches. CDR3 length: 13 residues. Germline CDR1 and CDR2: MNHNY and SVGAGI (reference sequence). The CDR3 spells CASPGGLHYGYTF. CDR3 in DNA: TGTGCCAGCCCAGGGGGGCTCCACTATGGCTACACCTTC.

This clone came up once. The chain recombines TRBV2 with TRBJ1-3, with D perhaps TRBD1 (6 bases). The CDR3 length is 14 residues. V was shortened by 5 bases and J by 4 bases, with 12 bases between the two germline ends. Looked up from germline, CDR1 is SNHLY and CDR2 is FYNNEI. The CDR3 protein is CASSNRAMGNTIYF. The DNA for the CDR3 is TGTGCCAGCAGTAACAGGGCAATGGGAAACACCATATATTTT.

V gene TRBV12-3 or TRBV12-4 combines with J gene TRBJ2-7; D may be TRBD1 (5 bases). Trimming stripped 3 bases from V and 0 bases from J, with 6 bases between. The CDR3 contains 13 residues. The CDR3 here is CASSFDSSYEQYF. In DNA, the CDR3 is TGTGCCAGCAGTTTTGACAGCTCCTACGAGCAGTACTTC.

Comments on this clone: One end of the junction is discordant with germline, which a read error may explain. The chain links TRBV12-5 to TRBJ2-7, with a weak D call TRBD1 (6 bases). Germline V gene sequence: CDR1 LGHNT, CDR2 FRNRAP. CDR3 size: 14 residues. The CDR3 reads CASGHPGQSYGQYF. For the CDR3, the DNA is TGTGCTAGTGGCCACCCAGGACAGAGCTACGGGCAGTACTTC.

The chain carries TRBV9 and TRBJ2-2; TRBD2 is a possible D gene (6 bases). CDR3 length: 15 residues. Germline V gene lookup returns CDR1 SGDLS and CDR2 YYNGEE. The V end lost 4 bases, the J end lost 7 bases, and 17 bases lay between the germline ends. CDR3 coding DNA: TGTGCCAGCAGCCGGTCGCAAACTAGCATCGGGGAGCTGTTTTTT. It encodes CASSRSQTSIGELFF.

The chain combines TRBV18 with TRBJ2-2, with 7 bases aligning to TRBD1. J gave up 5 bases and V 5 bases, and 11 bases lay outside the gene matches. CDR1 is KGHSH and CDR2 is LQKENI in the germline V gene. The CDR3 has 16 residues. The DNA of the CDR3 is TGTGCCAGCTCAGCACGGACAGGCTTCGTAACCGGGGAGCTGTTTTTT. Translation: CASSARTGFVTGELFF. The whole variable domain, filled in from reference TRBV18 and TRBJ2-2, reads NAGVMQNPRHLVRRRGQEARLRCSPMKGHSHVYWYRQLPEEGLKFMVYLQKENIIDESGMPKERFSAEFPKEGPSILRIQQVVRGDSAAYFCASSARTGFVTGELFFGEGSRLTVL.

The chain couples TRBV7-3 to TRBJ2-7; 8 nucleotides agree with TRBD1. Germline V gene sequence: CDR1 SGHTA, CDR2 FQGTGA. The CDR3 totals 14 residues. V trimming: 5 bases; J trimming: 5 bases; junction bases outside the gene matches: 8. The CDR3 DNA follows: TGTGCCAGCAGCCCGGGGACAGGTTCCCACGAGCAGTACTTC. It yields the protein CASSPGTGSHEQYF. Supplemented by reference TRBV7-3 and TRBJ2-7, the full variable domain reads GAGVSQTPSNKVTEKGKYVELRCDPISGHTALYWYRQSLGQGPEFLIYFQGTGAADDSGLPNDRFFAVRPEGSVSTLKIQRTERGDSAVYLCASSPGTGSHEQYFGPGTRLTVT.

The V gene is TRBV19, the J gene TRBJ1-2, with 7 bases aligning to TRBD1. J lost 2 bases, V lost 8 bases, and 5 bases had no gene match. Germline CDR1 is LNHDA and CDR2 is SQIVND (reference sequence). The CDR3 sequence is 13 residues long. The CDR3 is CASRLQGNYGYTF. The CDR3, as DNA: TGTGCCAGTCGTCTACAGGGGAACTATGGCTACACCTTC.

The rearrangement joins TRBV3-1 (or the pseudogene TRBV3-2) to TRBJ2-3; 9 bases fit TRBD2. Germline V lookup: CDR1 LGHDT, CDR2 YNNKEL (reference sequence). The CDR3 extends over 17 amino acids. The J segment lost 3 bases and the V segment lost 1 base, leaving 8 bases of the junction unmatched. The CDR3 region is CASSQAGLAKGTDTQYF. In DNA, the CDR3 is TGTGCCAGCAGCCAAGCGGGACTAGCCAAAGGAACAGATACGCAGTATTTT.

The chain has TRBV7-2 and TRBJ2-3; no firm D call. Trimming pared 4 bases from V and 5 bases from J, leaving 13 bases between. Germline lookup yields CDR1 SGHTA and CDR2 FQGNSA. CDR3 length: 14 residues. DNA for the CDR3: TGTGCCAGCAGCTCGATGCTCCCGGGAGATACGCAGTATTTT. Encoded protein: CASSSMLPGDTQYF.